This T cell receptor (beta chain) emerged from a study of blood T cell repertoires in COVID-19. Study-wide context: COVID-19 samples from acute and convalescent phases originated in the United States, Italy and Spain.

In its sample, this clone was seen once. The Seattle patients joined while their infection was active and were tracked longitudinally afterward. Data came from immunoSEQ multiplex PCR; TCRdb stores just in-frame clones and leaves some out. The table shows about 300,000 clones, with about 90% occurring only once. The sequence derives from a woman aged 25 to 39 with COVID-19, enrolled during active disease. Sequenced sample: peripheral blood.

The chain's CDR3 is CASSTSWTADYGYTF. CDR3 DNA: TGTGCCAGTAGTACCAGCTGGACAGCAGACTATGGCTACACCTTC. The chain combines TRBV19 with TRBJ1-2; D is possibly TRBD1 (6 bases). Trimming removed 4 bases from V and 3 bases from J, with 15 bases in between. The germline gives CDR1 LNHDA, CDR2 SQIVND (reference sequence). CDR3 size: 15 residues.